This T cell receptor (beta chain) appears in the sequencing data of a study of cytomegalovirus exposure and HLA in healthy donors. The PCR contained 60 Vbeta and 13 Jbeta primers. Clones were read by immunoSEQ multiplex PCR, and TCRdb kept only the in-frame ones, dropping some. Of more than 150,000 clones listed, approximately 80% are singletons. V was pared by 4 bases and J by 6 bases, with 13 bases between. The germline CDR1 and CDR2 sequences are SGHNT and YYREEE (reference sequence). The CDR3 is made up of 14 amino acids. This sequence joins TRBV5-4 and TRBJ2-2; D remains ambiguous. This TCR derives from a woman aged 18 to 35 in good health and CMV-seronegative. Sequencing was performed on PBMCs. The CDR3 DNA follows: TGTGCCAGCAGCCTACAGCTTCGGCCCGGGGAGCTGTTTTTT. Translated: CASSLQLRPGELFF. Using reference TRBV5-4 and TRBJ2-2 for the parts outside the CDR3, the full variable domain is ETGVTQSPTHLIKTRGQQVTLRCSSQSGHNTVSWYQQALGQGPQFIFQYYREEENGRGNFPPRFSGLQFPNYSSELNVNALELDDSALYLCASSLQLRPGELFFGEGSRLTVL.